The 11 T cell receptor beta chains below come from one sample, sequenced in a study of blood T cell repertoires in COVID-19. The protocol was immunoSEQ multiplex PCR, while the TCRdb copy is restricted to in-frame clones and leaves out a portion. This repertoire shows 150,000 to 200,000 clones, 92% found once; its top ten account for about 4.8%. The sequenced material came from peripheral blood. These receptor sequences come from a man aged 25 to 45 with COVID-19, enrolled during active disease.

V gene TRBV2 combines with J gene TRBJ1-2, with D perhaps matching TRBD1 (6 bases). The germline V gene encodes CDR1 SNHLY and CDR2 FYNNEI. The CDR3 consists of 14 residues. V was trimmed by 8 bases and J by 4 bases, leaving 17 bases between them. CDR3 residues: CASPTGIHLYGYTF. The CDR3 DNA sequence: TGTGCCAGCCCTACAGGGATCCACCTCTATGGCTACACCTTC.

The V gene is TRBV7-2, the J gene TRBJ1-5; maybe TRBD1 (5 bases). This CDR3 contains 15 residues. Germline lookup yields CDR1 SGHTA and CDR2 FQGNSA. Deletions cut 0 bases from V and 6 bases from J, with 12 bases between. In DNA form, the CDR3 reads TGTGCCAGCAGCTTAGCGCCGCAGGGAAGTCAGCCCCAGCATTTT. It translates to CASSLAPQGSQPQHF.

V gene TRBV7-9 combines with J gene TRBJ1-3; 7 bases are shared with TRBD1. The V gene's germline CDR1 is SEHNR and CDR2 FQNEAQ (reference sequence). The J segment lost 2 bases and the V segment lost 5 bases, leaving 9 bases of the junction unmatched. The CDR3 runs 16 residues. This CDR3 reads CASSTRQGSAGNTIYF. The CDR3 region has the DNA TGTGCCAGCAGCACCCGACAGGGCTCCGCTGGAAACACCATATATTTT.

A word on this clone: The junction and the germline gene differ at one end; a read error may be behind it. The V gene is TRBV30, the J gene TRBJ1-2; 7 bases are shared with TRBD1. Germline-derived CDR1 and CDR2 are GTSNPN and SVGIG (reference sequence). This CDR3 is built from 14 residues. CDR3 sequence (DNA): TGTGCCTGGAGTGTAGACAGGGCTAAATATGGCTACACCTTC. Translation: CAWSVDRAKYGYTF.

Only a few counts were recorded for this clone. The chain couples TRBV28 to TRBJ2-2; 7 positions match TRBD2. J gave up 2 bases and V 3 bases, and 18 bases lay outside the gene matches. This CDR3 spans 20 amino acids. The germline CDR1 and CDR2 sequences are MDHEN and SYDVKM. CDR3 bases: TGTGCCAGCAGTTTGGGATGGTCCTGGACCGGGACTACCAACACCGGGGAGCTGTTTTTT. It yields the protein CASSLGWSWTGTTNTGELFF.

The J gene is TRBJ1-6, the V gene TRBV2; D uncertain. This CDR3 comprises 16 residues. V lost 6 bases to trimming and J lost 0 bases, with 12 bases between them. Germline lookup yields CDR1 SNHLY and CDR2 FYNNEI. Here the CDR3 reads CASSRRDGSYNSPLHF. The CDR3 DNA is TGTGCCAGCAGCCGGAGGGATGGCTCCTATAATTCACCCCTCCACTTT.

V gene TRBV7-2 combines with J gene TRBJ2-7, with D maybe TRBD2 (5 bases). This CDR3 has 14 residues. Germline V gene sequence: CDR1 SGHTA, CDR2 FQGNSA. Trimming shortened V by 6 bases and J by 7 bases, and 19 bases separated the two germline ends. This CDR3 is CASSRRRTVGEQYF. The CDR3 DNA sequence: TGTGCCAGCAGTAGGAGGAGGACGGTTGGGGAGCAGTACTTC.

J is TRBJ1-1 and V is TRBV29-1; no clear D gene. Germline loops: CDR1 SQVTM, CDR2 ANQGSEA. V lost 4 bases, J lost 8 bases, and 17 bases lay in between. CDR3 size: 13 residues. The DNA for the CDR3 is TGCAGCGTTGGTACCATGGGAGTAAGCGAAGCTTTCTTT. Protein sequence: CSVGTMGVSEAFF. The full variable domain, rest sourced from reference TRBV29-1 and TRBJ1-1, is SAVISQKPSRDICQRGTSLTIQCQVDSQVTMMFWYRQQPGQSLTLIATANQGSEATYESGFVIDKFPISRPNLTFSTLTVSNMSPEDSSIYLCSVGTMGVSEAFFGQGTRLTVV.

V usage is TRBV7-9 and J usage is TRBJ1-2, with a tentative D call TRBD1 (5 bases). CDR1 and CDR2 from the germline V gene are SEHNR and FQNEAQ (reference sequence). The CDR3 consists of 15 residues. V lost 1 base to trimming and J lost 8 bases, with 17 bases between them. The DNA of the CDR3 is TGTGCCAGCAGCTTAGATTTCGGCAGGGAGGACGGCTACACCTTC. This codes for CASSLDFGREDGYTF.

V and J are TRBV4-3 and TRBJ2-1, with a weak D call TRBD1 (6 bases). The V and J ends lost 1 base and 7 bases respectively, with 11 bases between them. This CDR3 has 14 amino acids. The germline V gene encodes CDR1 LGHNA and CDR2 YSLEER. The CDR3: CASSQVRGSNEQFF. For the CDR3, the DNA is TGCGCCAGCAGCCAAGTTAGGGGGAGTAATGAGCAGTTCTTC.

This clone was seen once. This rearrangement joins TRBV6-5 to TRBJ1-1; TRBD1 might be the D (5 bases). Looked up from germline, CDR1 is MNHEY and CDR2 is SVGAGI. V was trimmed by 5 bases and J by 0 bases, leaving 13 bases between them. The length of the CDR3 is 15 residues. The CDR3, as DNA: TGTGCCAGCAGTCGAACCCGGGGGATGAACACTGAAGCTTTCTTT. It translates to CASSRTRGMNTEAFF.